This T cell receptor beta chain was obtained from a study of blood T cell repertoires in COVID-19. About the research overall: Some COVID-19 samples were acute and others convalescent; all came from the United States, Italy and Spain. T cells, B-cell-depleted T cells, or PBMCs provided the cDNA or gDNA that served as material.

Methods used by the authors: Using reference gene primer amplification, nucleated cell counts were estimated. Clones were read by immunoSEQ multiplex PCR, and TCRdb kept only the in-frame ones, dropping some. That table furnishes V, J and clone size, whereas the DNA furnished D and trimming. The sample has 250,000 or so clones, about 83% seen once. This clone was detected only once. V was pared by 4 bases and J by 7 bases, with 12 bases of the junction left unmatched. Germline CDR1 reads SGHRS; CDR2 reads YFSETQ. The CDR3 totals 16 residues. The sequence was collected from a woman in her thirties or forties who had recovered from COVID-19. The chain couples TRBV5-1 to TRBJ1-2, with 11 bases lining up with TRBD1. The sample comprised peripheral blood. This CDR3 reads CASSPYGQGAAVGYTF. CDR3 DNA: TGCGCCAGCAGCCCCTACGGACAGGGGGCGGCCGTTGGCTACACCTTC. The whole variable domain, remainder taken from reference TRBV5-1 and TRBJ1-2, is KAGVTQTPRYLIKTRGQQVTLSCSPISGHRSVSWYQQTPGQGLQFLFEYFSETQRNKGNFPGRFSGRQFSNSRSEMNVSTLELGDSALYLCASSPYGQGAAVGYTFGSGTRLTVV.